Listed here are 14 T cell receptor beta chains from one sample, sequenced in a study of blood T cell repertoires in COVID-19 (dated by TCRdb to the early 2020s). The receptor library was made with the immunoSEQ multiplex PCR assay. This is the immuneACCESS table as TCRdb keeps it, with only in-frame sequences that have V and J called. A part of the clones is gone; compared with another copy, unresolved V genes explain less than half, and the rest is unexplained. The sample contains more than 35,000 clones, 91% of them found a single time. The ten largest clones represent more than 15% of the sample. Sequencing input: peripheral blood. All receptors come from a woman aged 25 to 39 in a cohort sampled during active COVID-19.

CDR3 coding DNA: TGCGCCAGCAGCGTGGGACAGGGAGAGTCACCCCTCCACTTT. Protein sequence: CASSVGQGESPLHF. The rearrangement uses TRBV5-1 and TRBJ1-6, with 9 bases lining up with TRBD1. This CDR3 has 14 amino acids. Germline-derived CDR1 and CDR2 are SGHRS and YFSETQ. Trimming at V came to 4 bases and at J to 10 bases, leaving 6 bases not matched to a gene.

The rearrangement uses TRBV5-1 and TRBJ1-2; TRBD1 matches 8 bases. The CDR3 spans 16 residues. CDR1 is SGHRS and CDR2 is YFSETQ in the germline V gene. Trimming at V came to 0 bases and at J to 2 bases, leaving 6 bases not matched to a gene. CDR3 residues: CASSLVQGAINYGYTF. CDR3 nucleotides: TGCGCCAGCAGCTTGGTGCAGGGGGCGATCAACTATGGCTACACCTTC.

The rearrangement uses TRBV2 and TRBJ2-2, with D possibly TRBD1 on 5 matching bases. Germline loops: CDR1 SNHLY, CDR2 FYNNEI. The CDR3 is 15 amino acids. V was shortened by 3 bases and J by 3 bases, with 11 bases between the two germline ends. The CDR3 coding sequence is TGTGCCAGCAGTGAGAAGGGGCTAGACACCGGGGAGCTGTTTTTT. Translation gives CASSEKGLDTGELFF.

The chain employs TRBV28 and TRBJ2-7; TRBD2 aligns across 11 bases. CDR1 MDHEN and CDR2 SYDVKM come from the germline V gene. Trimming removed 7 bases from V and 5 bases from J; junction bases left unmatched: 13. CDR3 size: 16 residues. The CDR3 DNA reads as TGTGCCAGCAACCTAAGGTTAGCGGGAGGGCCCGACGAGCAGTACTTC. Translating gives CASNLRLAGGPDEQYF. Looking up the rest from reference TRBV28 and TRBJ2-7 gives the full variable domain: DVKVTQSSRYLVKRTGEKVFLECVQDMDHENMFWYRQDPGLGLRLIYFSYDVKMKEKGDIPEGYSVSREKKERFSLILESASTNQTSMYLCASNLRLAGGPDEQYFGPGTRLTVT.

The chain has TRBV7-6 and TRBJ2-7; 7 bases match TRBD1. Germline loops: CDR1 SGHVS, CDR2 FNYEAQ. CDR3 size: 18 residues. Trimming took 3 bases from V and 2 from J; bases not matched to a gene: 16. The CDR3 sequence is CASSLGDRQGTFTYEQYF. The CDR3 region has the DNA TGTGCCAGCAGCTTGGGGGACCGACAGGGCACCTTTACCTACGAGCAGTACTTC. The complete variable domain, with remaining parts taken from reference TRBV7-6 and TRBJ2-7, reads GAGVSQSPRYKVTKRGQDVALRCDPISGHVSLYWYRQALGQGPEFLTYFNYEAQQDKSGLPNDRFSAERPEGSISTLTIQRTEQRDSAMYRCASSLGDRQGTFTYEQYFGPGTRLTVT.

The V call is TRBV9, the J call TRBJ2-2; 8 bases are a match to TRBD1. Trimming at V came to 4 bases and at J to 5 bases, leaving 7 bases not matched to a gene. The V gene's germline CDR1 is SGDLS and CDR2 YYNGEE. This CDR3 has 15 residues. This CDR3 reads CASSPQGALTGELFF. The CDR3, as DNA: TGTGCCAGCAGCCCCCAGGGGGCTCTTACCGGGGAGCTGTTTTTT.

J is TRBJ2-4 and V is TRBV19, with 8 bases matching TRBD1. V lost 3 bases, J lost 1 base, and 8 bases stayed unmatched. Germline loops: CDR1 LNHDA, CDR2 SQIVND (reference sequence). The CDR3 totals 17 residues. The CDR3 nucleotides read TGTGCCAGTAGTATCGACAGGGGCCCTGGGGCCAAAAACATTCAGTACTTC. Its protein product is CASSIDRGPGAKNIQYF.

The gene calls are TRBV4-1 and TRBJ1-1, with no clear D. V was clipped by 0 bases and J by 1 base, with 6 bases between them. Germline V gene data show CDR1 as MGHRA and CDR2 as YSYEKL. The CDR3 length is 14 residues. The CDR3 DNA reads TGCGCCAGCAGCCAAGATAGGAGGAACACTGAAGCTTTCTTT. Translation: CASSQDRRNTEAFF.

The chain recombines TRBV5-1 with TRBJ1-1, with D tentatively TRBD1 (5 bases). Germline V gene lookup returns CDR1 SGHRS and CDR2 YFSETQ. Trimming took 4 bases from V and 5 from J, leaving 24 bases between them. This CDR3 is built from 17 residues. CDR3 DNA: TGCGCCAGCAGCCGACTTTCCCAAGCAGGGCTGGGGACTGAAGCTTTCTTT. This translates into CASSRLSQAGLGTEAFF.

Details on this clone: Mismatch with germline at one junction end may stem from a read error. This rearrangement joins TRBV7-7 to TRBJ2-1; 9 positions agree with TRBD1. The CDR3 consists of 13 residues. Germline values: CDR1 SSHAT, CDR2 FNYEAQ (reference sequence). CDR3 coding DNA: TGTGCTAGCAGCCGGGACAGGGTGAATGAGCAGTTCTTC. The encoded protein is CASSRDRVNEQFF.

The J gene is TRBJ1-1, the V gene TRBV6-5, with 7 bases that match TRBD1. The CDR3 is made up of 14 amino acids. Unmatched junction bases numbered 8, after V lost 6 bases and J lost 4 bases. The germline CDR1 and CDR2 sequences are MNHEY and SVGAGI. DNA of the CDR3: TGTGCCAGCAGACCAAGCTACAGGGGCACTGAAGCTTTCTTT. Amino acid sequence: CASRPSYRGTEAFF.

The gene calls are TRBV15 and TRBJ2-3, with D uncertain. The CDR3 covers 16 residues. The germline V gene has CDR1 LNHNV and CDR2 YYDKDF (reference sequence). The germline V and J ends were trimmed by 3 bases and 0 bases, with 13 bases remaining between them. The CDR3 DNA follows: TGTGCCACCAGCAGCCCCCAGGAAACTAGCACAGATACGCAGTATTTT. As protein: CATSSPQETSTDTQYF.

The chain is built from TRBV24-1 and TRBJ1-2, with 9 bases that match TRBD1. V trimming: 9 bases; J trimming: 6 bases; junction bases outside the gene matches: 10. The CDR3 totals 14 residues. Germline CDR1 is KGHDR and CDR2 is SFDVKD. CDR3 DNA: TGTGCCACCCGACCCACAGGGGGCGCGGATGGCTACACCTTC. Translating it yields CATRPTGGADGYTF.

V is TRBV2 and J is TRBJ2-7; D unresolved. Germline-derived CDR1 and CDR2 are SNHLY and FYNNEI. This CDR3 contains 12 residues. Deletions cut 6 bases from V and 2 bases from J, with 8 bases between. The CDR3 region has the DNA TGTGCCAGCAGGCAGGTTGCCTACGAGCAGTACTTC. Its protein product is CASRQVAYEQYF.